The text below deals with one TCR beta chain. Its antigen is undetermined. The entry originates in a study of CD8 T cells in ankylosing spondylitis. A quantitative 5'-RACE method, one with molecular barcodes, was used to make TCR beta libraries. TCRdb processed the 5' RACE reads anew with MiXCR; each CDR3 protein has one entry. The sample shows 200,000 to 250,000 distinct CDR3 sequences, approximately 16% of them seen only once. Broader study findings: A TCR beta motif of about 8 highly homologous variants appeared characteristic of ankylosing spondylitis blood. CD8+ by phenotype, disease-linked clones were relatively rare in peripheral blood. Disease-linked clones reportedly showed significant enrichment in matched ankylosing spondylitis synovial fluid.

The sequence derives from a male donor with ankylosing spondylitis. Material for sequencing was blood, either unsorted or a sorted T cell fraction (not recorded which).

The CDR3, as DNA: TGTGCCAGCAGCCAAGCCGGGATAGGCTACGAGCAGTACTTC. It translates to CASSQAGIGYEQYF. This sequence joins TRBV3-1 and TRBJ2-7; possibly TRBD2 for D (5 bases). The CDR3 contains 14 residues. Germline V gene data show CDR1 as LGHDT and CDR2 as YNNKEL (reference sequence). V lost 1 base to trimming and J lost 3 bases, with 10 bases between them.